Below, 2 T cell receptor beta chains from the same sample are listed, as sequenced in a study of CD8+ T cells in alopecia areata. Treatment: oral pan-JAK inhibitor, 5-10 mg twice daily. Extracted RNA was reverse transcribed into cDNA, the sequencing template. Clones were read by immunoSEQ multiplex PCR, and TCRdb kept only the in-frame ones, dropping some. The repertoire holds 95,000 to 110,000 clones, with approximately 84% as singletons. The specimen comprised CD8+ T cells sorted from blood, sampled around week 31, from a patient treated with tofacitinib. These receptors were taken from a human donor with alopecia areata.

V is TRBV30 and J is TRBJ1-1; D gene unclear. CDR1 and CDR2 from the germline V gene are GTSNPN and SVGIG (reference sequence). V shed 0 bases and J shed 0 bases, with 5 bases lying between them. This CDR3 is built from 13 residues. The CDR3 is CAWSVPMNTEAFF. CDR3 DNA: TGTGCCTGGAGTGTGCCGATGAACACTGAAGCTTTCTTT.

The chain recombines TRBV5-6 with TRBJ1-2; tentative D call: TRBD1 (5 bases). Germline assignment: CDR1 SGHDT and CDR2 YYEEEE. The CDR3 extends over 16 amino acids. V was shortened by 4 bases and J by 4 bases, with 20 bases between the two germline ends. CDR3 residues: CASSLGTVGGTYGYTF. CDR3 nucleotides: TGTGCCAGCAGCCTAGGCACCGTTGGGGGAACCTATGGCTACACCTTC.